These 2 T cell receptor beta chains share one sample of origin, sequenced in a study of T-cell reconstitution after alpha-beta-depleted transplantation in children. Preparing the TCRbeta library involved the use of unique molecular identifiers. TCRdb recomputed calls from the PCR reads with MiXCR, one row per CDR3 protein. The data contain around 800,000 distinct CDR3 sequences, roughly 15% of them singletons. The sequences come from PBMCs, mostly from graft donor cells, collected 360 days after TCRalphabeta/CD19-depleted stem cell transplant. The receptor set was obtained from a male patient aged 10 to 17 who had a stem cell transplant for acute lymphoblastic leukemia, so the T cells may come from the graft donor.

In this sample, this clonotype turned up many times. V gene TRBV7-2 combines with J gene TRBJ2-7; D is undetermined. The CDR3 spans 13 residues. Germline values: CDR1 SGHTA, CDR2 FQGNSA. V lost 5 bases and J lost 5, with 13 bases in between. CDR3 sequence reads: CASSPYLTDEQYF. DNA for the CDR3: TGTGCCAGCAGCCCCTACCTCACGGACGAGCAGTACTTC.

The chain is built from TRBV4-1 and TRBJ1-6, with TRBD1 matching over 8 bases. Germline CDR1 reads MGHRA; CDR2 reads YSYEKL. This CDR3 is 15 amino acids long. After removal of 4 bases from V and 9 bases from J, the junction contained 8 bases not matched to a gene. The CDR3 coding sequence is TGCGCCAGCAGCCGTGCCGGGACAGGCATTTCACCCCTCCACTTT. Encoded protein: CASSRAGTGISPLHF.